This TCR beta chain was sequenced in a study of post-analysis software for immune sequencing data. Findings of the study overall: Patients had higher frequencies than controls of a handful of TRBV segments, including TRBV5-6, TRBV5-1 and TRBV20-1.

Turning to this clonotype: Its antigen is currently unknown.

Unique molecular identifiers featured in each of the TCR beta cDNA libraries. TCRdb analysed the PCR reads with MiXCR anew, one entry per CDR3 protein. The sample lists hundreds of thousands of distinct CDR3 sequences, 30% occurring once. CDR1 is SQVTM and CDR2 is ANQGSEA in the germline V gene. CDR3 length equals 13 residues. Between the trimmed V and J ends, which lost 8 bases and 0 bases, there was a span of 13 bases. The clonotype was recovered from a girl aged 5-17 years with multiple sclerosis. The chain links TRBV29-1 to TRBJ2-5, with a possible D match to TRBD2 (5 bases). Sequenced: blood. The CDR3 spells CSLRLGDQETQYF. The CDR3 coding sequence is TGCAGCCTTCGTCTGGGAGACCAAGAGACCCAGTACTTC. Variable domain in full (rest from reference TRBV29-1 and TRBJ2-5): SAVISQKPSRDICQRGTSLTIQCQVDSQVTMMFWYRQQPGQSLTLIATANQGSEATYESGFVIDKFPISRPNLTFSTLTVSNMSPEDSSIYLCSLRLGDQETQYFGPGTRLLVL.